The rows below give T cell receptor beta chains drawn from one sample of a study of Graves' ophthalmopathy and Graves' hyperthyroidism. TCRdb recomputed calls from the multiplex PCR reads with MiXCR, one row per CDR3 protein. Altogether 680,000 or so distinct CDR3 sequences are present, roughly 20% being singletons, with the ten largest covering around 7%. The sequenced sample consisted of peripheral blood. The receptors shown here come from a woman under 30 with stable Graves' hyperthyroidism. Some clones in this sample may be carry-over from other donors' samples. The CDR3 runs from the conserved cysteine through the conserved F or W. Each record gives: J gene, D gene, V gene, clone size, CDR3 DNA, CDR3 protein. A D gene is named only where the DNA matches it firmly. For some rows the clone size is stated as once, few or many, or as a class when expanded; others skip it.

J gene: TRBJ1-1
D gene: TRBD1
V gene: TRBV12-3/TRBV12-4
clone size: many
CDR3 DNA: TGTGCCAGCAGTTTAGTAGGACAGGGGACTGCGGCTTTCTTT
CDR3 protein: CASSLVGQGTAAFF

J gene: TRBJ1-2
D gene: TRBD1
V gene: TRBV12-3/TRBV12-4
clone size: -
CDR3 DNA: TGTGCCAGCAGTCCTTGGACAGGGTATGGCTACACCTTC
CDR3 protein: CASSPWTGYGYTF

J gene: TRBJ2-7
D gene: TRBD1
V gene: TRBV5-1
clone size: many
CDR3 DNA: TGCGCCAGCAGCTCCCTCCGGGACAGGGTTTACGAGCAGTACTTC
CDR3 protein: CASSSLRDRVYEQYF

J gene: TRBJ1-2
D gene: TRBD1
V gene: TRBV6-2/TRBV6-3
clone size: few
CDR3 DNA: TGTGCCAGCAGTTACGGACAGGGGGCCGCCTATGGCTACACCTTC
CDR3 protein: CASSYGQGAAYGYTF

J gene: TRBJ1-5
D gene: -
V gene: TRBV19
clone size: once
CDR3 DNA: TGTGCCAGTACGAATAATAGGGACAATCAGCCCCAGCATTTT
CDR3 protein: CASTNNRDNQPQHF

J gene: TRBJ2-7
D gene: TRBD2
V gene: TRBV9
clone size: -
CDR3 DNA: TGTGCCAGCAGCCCTTCCGGGAGGGCCTCCTACGAGCAGTACTTC
CDR3 protein: CASSPSGRASYEQYF

J gene: TRBJ1-2
D gene: TRBD1
V gene: TRBV3-1
clone size: -
CDR3 DNA: TGTGCCAGCAGCCGTCGACAGGGGGGGGACTATGGCTACACCTTC
CDR3 protein: CASSRRQGGDYGYTF

J gene: TRBJ1-5
D gene: -
V gene: TRBV20-1
clone size: many
CDR3 DNA: TGCAGTGCGGTGGACAGAAATCAGCCCCAGCATTTT
CDR3 protein: CSAVDRNQPQHF

J gene: TRBJ2-2
D gene: -
V gene: TRBV5-1
clone size: many
CDR3 DNA: TGCGCCAGCAGCTTGGTGGCTGCCCTCGCGAACACCGGGGAGCTGTTTTTT
CDR3 protein: CASSLVAALANTGELFF

J gene: TRBJ2-7
D gene: -
V gene: TRBV28
clone size: few
CDR3 DNA: TGTGCCAGCGTGAGGGTTTCGGACAGCTCCTACGAGCAGTACTTC
CDR3 protein: CASVRVSDSSYEQYF

J gene: TRBJ1-6
D gene: -
V gene: TRBV7-9
clone size: many
CDR3 DNA: TGTGCCAGCAGCTTAAGTTGGGAGGGATCACCCCTCCACTTT
CDR3 protein: CASSLSWEGSPLHF

J gene: TRBJ1-1
D gene: -
V gene: TRBV29-1
clone size: few
CDR3 DNA: TGCAGCGTTGATTGGGTCATGAACACTGAAGCTTTCTTT
CDR3 protein: CSVDWVMNTEAFF

J gene: TRBJ1-2
D gene: -
V gene: TRBV3-1
clone size: -
CDR3 DNA: TGTGCCAGCAGCCAAGATGATACGAATAGTTATGGCTACACCTTC
CDR3 protein: CASSQDDTNSYGYTF

J gene: TRBJ1-5
D gene: -
V gene: TRBV19
clone size: few
CDR3 DNA: TGTGCCAGTAGTGCCGATGGAGATCGTAGCAATCAGCCCCAGCATTTT
CDR3 protein: CASSADGDRSNQPQHF

J gene: TRBJ1-1
D gene: -
V gene: TRBV6-1
clone size: -
CDR3 DNA: TGTGCCAGCAGAATTCAGGGATTGTACACTGAAGCTTTCTTT
CDR3 protein: CASRIQGLYTEAFF

J gene: TRBJ1-1
D gene: -
V gene: TRBV30
clone size: few
CDR3 DNA: TGTGCCTGGAGTCGGAGGAACACTGAAGCTTTCTTT
CDR3 protein: CAWSRRNTEAFF

J gene: TRBJ1-2
D gene: -
V gene: TRBV6-5
clone size: many
CDR3 DNA: TGTGCCAGCAGTTCCCAACAGGGCTACACCTTC
CDR3 protein: CASSSQQGYTF

J gene: TRBJ2-5
D gene: -
V gene: TRBV12-3/TRBV12-4
clone size: -
CDR3 DNA: TGTGCCAGCAGCCCCTCGGAGAAAGAGACCCAGTACTTC
CDR3 protein: CASSPSEKETQYF

J gene: TRBJ1-5
D gene: -
V gene: TRBV9
clone size: many
CDR3 DNA: TGTGCCAGCAGCGTAGATAGGGCCCAAGGGCCCCAGCATTTT
CDR3 protein: CASSVDRAQGPQHF

J gene: TRBJ1-2
D gene: -
V gene: TRBV28
clone size: many
CDR3 DNA: TGTGCCAGCAGAAAAAGCCAGAGATACTATGGCTACACCTTC
CDR3 protein: CASRKSQRYYGYTF

J gene: TRBJ2-7
D gene: TRBD2
V gene: TRBV27
clone size: many
CDR3 DNA: TGTGCCAGCAGACACAACACCGGGACTAGCGGGAGCGTTAGTTACGAGCAGTACTTC
CDR3 protein: CASRHNTGTSGSVSYEQYF

J gene: TRBJ2-7
D gene: TRBD2
V gene: TRBV30
clone size: many
CDR3 DNA: TGTGCCTGGAGTGGACTCGGACTAGCGGGGGTCTACGAGCAGTACTTC
CDR3 protein: CAWSGLGLAGVYEQYF

J gene: TRBJ2-5
D gene: -
V gene: TRBV28
clone size: -
CDR3 DNA: TGTGCCAGCAGCTTAAAATTCTCAAAGACCCAGTACTTC
CDR3 protein: CASSLKFSKTQYF

J gene: TRBJ1-2
D gene: -
V gene: TRBV20-1
clone size: -
CDR3 DNA: TGCAGTGCTAGTCAGTTGGTAGGATTAAACTATGGCTACACCTTC
CDR3 protein: CSASQLVGLNYGYTF

J gene: TRBJ2-7
D gene: TRBD2
V gene: TRBV27
clone size: few
CDR3 DNA: TGTGCCAGCAGTTTCCGTGGACTAGCGGGAGGGCAGTACGAGCAGTACTTC
CDR3 protein: CASSFRGLAGGQYEQYF

J gene: TRBJ1-1
D gene: -
V gene: TRBV13
clone size: -
CDR3 DNA: TGTGCCAGCAGCCTTCTTATTAGAGGAGCTTTCTTT
CDR3 protein: CASSLLIRGAFF

J gene: TRBJ1-1
D gene: -
V gene: TRBV19
clone size: many
CDR3 DNA: TGTGCCAGTGCCCTACTGGGGGGGATGGGCACTGAAGCTTTCTTT
CDR3 protein: CASALLGGMGTEAFF

J gene: TRBJ1-2
D gene: TRBD1
V gene: TRBV11-2
clone size: many
CDR3 DNA: TGTGCCAGCAGCTTAGGAGGGACAGGGGCCGGCTACACCTTC
CDR3 protein: CASSLGGTGAGYTF

J gene: TRBJ2-2
D gene: -
V gene: TRBV7-3
clone size: many
CDR3 DNA: TGTGCCAGCAGCCCTATAGGGGCCGGGGAGCTGTTTTTT
CDR3 protein: CASSPIGAGELFF

J gene: TRBJ2-2
D gene: -
V gene: TRBV6-5
clone size: many
CDR3 DNA: TGTGCCAGCAGATACACCGGGACGTTAGTGGCCGGGGAGCTGTTTTTT
CDR3 protein: CASRYTGTLVAGELFF

J gene: TRBJ2-7
D gene: -
V gene: TRBV27
clone size: few
CDR3 DNA: TGTGCCAGCAGTTTGTTGGATTTCAACGAGCAGTACTTC
CDR3 protein: CASSLLDFNEQYF

J gene: TRBJ1-2
D gene: -
V gene: TRBV28
clone size: -
CDR3 DNA: TGTGCCAGCAGTTCCTTCCCGGGACTCGGACTTGGCTACACCTTC
CDR3 protein: CASSSFPGLGLGYTF

J gene: TRBJ1-1
D gene: -
V gene: TRBV28
clone size: -
CDR3 DNA: -
CDR3 protein: CASTLGTGLNTEAFF

J gene: TRBJ2-5
D gene: TRBD2
V gene: TRBV20-1
clone size: many
CDR3 DNA: TGCAGTGCTGCGGGACTAGGGTACCAAGAGACCCAGTACTTC
CDR3 protein: CSAAGLGYQETQYF

J gene: TRBJ1-1
D gene: -
V gene: TRBV10-3
clone size: many
CDR3 DNA: TGTGCCATCAGTGGGGGCCTGGGGAACACTGAAGCTTTCTTT
CDR3 protein: CAISGGLGNTEAFF

J gene: TRBJ2-5
D gene: TRBD2
V gene: TRBV6-1
clone size: many
CDR3 DNA: TGTGCTACCAAAGCTAGCGGGAGTGTGGGGGAGACCCAGTACTTC
CDR3 protein: CATKASGSVGETQYF

J gene: TRBJ1-1
D gene: -
V gene: TRBV6-2/TRBV6-3
clone size: few
CDR3 DNA: TGTGCCAGCAGCCTTACCTGGTTGAACACTGAAGCTTTCTTT
CDR3 protein: CASSLTWLNTEAFF

J gene: TRBJ2-4
D gene: TRBD1
V gene: TRBV6-2/TRBV6-3
clone size: many
CDR3 DNA: TGTGCCAGCAGAGCCGGACAGGAGACCAAAAACATTAAGTACTTC
CDR3 protein: CASRAGQETKNIKYF

J gene: TRBJ2-7
D gene: -
V gene: TRBV9
clone size: -
CDR3 DNA: TGTGCCAGCAGCGTAGACCGGGACTCCTACGAGCAGTACTTC
CDR3 protein: CASSVDRDSYEQYF

J gene: TRBJ1-3
D gene: -
V gene: TRBV28
clone size: few
CDR3 DNA: TGTGCCAGCAGTTTCCCAAGGGACTGGTACTCTGGAAACACCATATATTTT
CDR3 protein: CASSFPRDWYSGNTIYF

J gene: TRBJ2-5
D gene: -
V gene: TRBV12-3/TRBV12-4
clone size: -
CDR3 DNA: TGTGCCAGCAGCCTGGGGGACATTGAAGAGACCCAGTACTTC
CDR3 protein: CASSLGDIEETQYF

J gene: TRBJ1-2
D gene: -
V gene: TRBV4-1
clone size: -
CDR3 DNA: TGCGCCAGCAGCCAAGATCTGGCAGGTGGCTACACCTTC
CDR3 protein: CASSQDLAGGYTF

J gene: TRBJ1-5
D gene: -
V gene: TRBV19
clone size: once
CDR3 DNA: TGTGCCAGTAGTATACGGTCCGGGTGGAATCAGCCCCAGCATTTT
CDR3 protein: CASSIRSGWNQPQHF

J gene: TRBJ2-5
D gene: TRBD2
V gene: TRBV20-1
clone size: many
CDR3 DNA: TGCAGTGCTAACGAAGCGGGACAAGAGACCCAGTACTTC
CDR3 protein: CSANEAGQETQYF

J gene: TRBJ1-2
D gene: -
V gene: TRBV29-1
clone size: many
CDR3 DNA: TGCAGCGTTGTTTCACCTAACTATGGCTACACCTTC
CDR3 protein: CSVVSPNYGYTF

J gene: TRBJ2-7
D gene: TRBD1
V gene: TRBV7-2
clone size: many
CDR3 DNA: TGTGCCAGCAGATCCGGGACAGGGAAGGACGAGCAGTACTTC
CDR3 protein: CASRSGTGKDEQYF

J gene: TRBJ1-2
D gene: -
V gene: TRBV15
clone size: -
CDR3 DNA: TGTGCCACCAGCAGAGACAGCTCCATCGGCTATGGCTACACCTTC
CDR3 protein: CATSRDSSIGYGYTF

J gene: TRBJ2-2
D gene: TRBD2
V gene: TRBV11-2
clone size: few
CDR3 DNA: TGTGCCAGCAGCTTCGGGGGGGCAGTGGACACCGGGGAGCTGTTTTTT
CDR3 protein: CASSFGGAVDTGELFF

J gene: TRBJ1-2
D gene: -
V gene: TRBV2
clone size: many
CDR3 DNA: TGTGCCATTGACCCTAACTATGGCTACACCTTC
CDR3 protein: CAIDPNYGYTF

J gene: TRBJ2-5
D gene: TRBD1
V gene: TRBV6-5
clone size: few
CDR3 DNA: TGTGCCAGCAGTTACCCGGACAGGGGGCCAGAGACCCAGTACTTC
CDR3 protein: CASSYPDRGPETQYF

J gene: TRBJ2-7
D gene: -
V gene: TRBV30
clone size: many
CDR3 DNA: TGTGCCTGGAGTGTTCTACAGGGTGGATACGAGCAGTACTTC
CDR3 protein: CAWSVLQGGYEQYF

J gene: TRBJ1-1
D gene: TRBD1
V gene: TRBV6-2/TRBV6-3
clone size: -
CDR3 DNA: TGTGCCAGCAGATATACAGGGGGTAACACTGAAGCTTTCTTT
CDR3 protein: CASRYTGGNTEAFF